A selection of T cell receptor beta chains follows, all from one sample in a study of neoadjuvant anti-PD-1 for oral cavity cancer. The table came from immunoSEQ multiplex PCR; TCRdb's copy has only in-frame clones and leaves some out. The sample has around 81,000 clones, less than 85% seen once; the top ten hold 2.5% to 4%. The sample here was PBMCs, taken before nivolumab (anti-PD-1) treatment. Source of these receptors: a person aged 40 to 85 with oral cavity squamous cell carcinoma. The CDR3 runs from the conserved cysteine through the conserved F or W. A D gene is named only where the DNA matches it firmly. Size tells how often a clone was seen (once, few, many) or the class of an expanded clone, and some rows leave it out.

V: TRBV29-1; J: TRBJ1-1; D: NA; size: few; CDR3: CSVDRIGGLGTEAFF; DNA: TGCAGCGTTGATAGGATCGGTGGATTAGGCACTGAAGCTTTCTTT
V: TRBV7-6; J: TRBJ1-2; D: TRBD1; size: few; CDR3: CASSFGDRDSYTF; DNA: TGTGCCAGCAGCTTTGGGGACAGGGACTCCTACACCTTC
V: TRBV7-2; J: TRBJ1-2; D: NA; size: NA; CDR3: CASSLAQANYGYTF; DNA: TGTGCCAGCAGCTTAGCGCAGGCCAACTATGGCTACACCTTC
V: TRBV30; J: TRBJ1-1; D: NA; size: NA; CDR3: CAWFSGGLNTEAFF; DNA: TGTGCCTGGTTCTCCGGGGGCCTGAACACTGAAGCTTTCTTT
V: TRBV6-6; J: TRBJ2-7; D: TRBD1; size: NA; CDR3: CASSYPGQSYEQYF; DNA: TGTGCCAGCAGTTACCCGGGACAGTCCTACGAGCAGTACTTC
V: TRBV2; J: TRBJ2-3; D: NA; size: NA; CDR3: CATQKGETDTQYF; DNA: TGTGCCACCCAAAAGGGGGAGACAGATACGCAGTATTTT
V: TRBV2; J: TRBJ2-3; D: NA; size: NA; CDR3: CASSDNSRDTQYF; DNA: TGTGCCAGCAGTGATAACAGCCGGGATACGCAGTATTTT
V: TRBV28; J: TRBJ1-1; D: NA; size: NA; CDR3: CASSLQSRAFF; DNA: TGTGCCAGCAGTCTACAAAGTAGAGCTTTCTTT
V: TRBV7-3; J: TRBJ2-2; D: TRBD2; size: NA; CDR3: CASSLMPQLAGGAGELFF; DNA: TGTGCCAGCAGCTTAATGCCCCAACTAGCGGGAGGGGCCGGGGAGCTGTTTTTT
V: TRBV5-1; J: TRBJ2-1; D: TRBD2; size: NA; CDR3: CASSLGLADYNEQFF; DNA: TGCGCCAGCAGCTTGGGACTAGCGGACTACAATGAGCAGTTCTTC
V: TRBV27; J: TRBJ1-1; D: NA; size: NA; CDR3: CASSLSIPTWSTGGTEAFF; DNA: TGTGCCAGCAGTTTATCGATCCCGACCTGGTCGACGGGGGGGACTGAAGCTTTCTTT
V: TRBV27; J: TRBJ2-5; D: NA; size: NA; CDR3: CASSLYPSGETQYF; DNA: TGTGCCAGCAGTTTATACCCATCTGGGGAGACCCAGTACTTC
V: TRBV25-1; J: TRBJ2-6; D: NA; size: NA; CDR3: CASSNTGISGANVLTF; DNA: TGTGCCAGCAGTAACACTGGGATATCTGGGGCCAACGTCCTGACTTTC
V: TRBV28; J: TRBJ2-7; D: TRBD2; size: few; CDR3: CASSPGLAGSLQSF; DNA: TGTGCCAGCAGTCCGGGACTAGCGGGATCGCTGCAGTCCTTC
V: TRBV28; J: TRBJ1-5; D: NA; size: once; CDR3: CASSLPVGAASNQPQHF; DNA: TGTGCCAGCAGTCTACCAGTTGGTGCAGCCTCCAATCAGCCCCAGCATTTT
V: TRBV6-1; J: TRBJ2-5; D: TRBD2; size: NA; CDR3: CASSLTSGSLETQYF; DNA: TGTGCCAGCAGTCTGACTAGCGGGAGTTTGGAGACCCAGTACTTC
V: TRBV5-6; J: TRBJ2-7; D: TRBD2; size: NA; CDR3: CASSSVGGVLTSYEQYF; DNA: TGTGCCAGCAGCTCCGTCGGGGGGGTCCTTACTTCCTACGAGCAGTACTTC
V: TRBV5-1; J: TRBJ1-1; D: NA; size: NA; CDR3: CASSLGSMNTEAFF; DNA: TGCGCCAGCAGCTTGGGGAGCATGAACACTGAAGCTTTCTTT
V: TRBV5-8; J: TRBJ2-5; D: NA; size: NA; CDR3: CASSFLAGRQTQYF; DNA: TGTGCCAGCAGCTTCTTGGCAGGGCGGCAGACCCAGTACTTC
V: TRBV29-1; J: TRBJ1-2; D: NA; size: NA; CDR3: CSVEAENYGYTF; DNA: TGCAGCGTTGAGGCAGAGAACTATGGCTACACCTTC
V: TRBV5-1; J: TRBJ2-7; D: NA; size: NA; CDR3: CASSLTTGPYYEQYF; DNA: TGCGCCAGCAGCCTGACTACCGGTCCTTACTACGAGCAGTACTTC
V: TRBV19; J: TRBJ2-7; D: TRBD2; size: medium-sized; CDR3: CASSIASGYEQYF; DNA: TGTGCCAGTAGTATAGCTAGCGGCTACGAGCAGTACTTC
V: TRBV6-1; J: TRBJ2-7; D: TRBD2; size: NA; CDR3: CASRSLADAYEQYF; DNA: TGTGCCAGCCGTTCGCTAGCGGATGCCTACGAGCAGTACTTC
V: TRBV6-1; J: TRBJ2-3; D: TRBD1; size: NA; CDR3: CASLTGTGSPDTQYF; DNA: TGTGCCAGCCTAACCGGGACAGGGTCCCCAGATACGCAGTATTTT
V: TRBV30; J: TRBJ1-2; D: NA; size: NA; CDR3: CAWSAQAQGRPDTF; DNA: TGTGCCTGGAGTGCCCAGGCTCAGGGCCGGCCGGACACCTTC
V: TRBV10-3; J: TRBJ2-3; D: NA; size: NA; CDR3: CAISGPVGTDTQYF; DNA: TGTGCCATCAGTGGGCCTGTCGGGACAGATACGCAGTATTTT
V: TRBV5-1; J: TRBJ2-2; D: TRBD2; size: NA; CDR3: CASSPPAAGVNTGELFF; DNA: TGCGCCAGCAGCCCGCCCGCCGCGGGAGTGAACACCGGGGAGCTGTTTTTT
V: TRBV7-6; J: TRBJ2-3; D: NA; size: NA; CDR3: CASSLTGAVTDTQYF; DNA: TGTGCCAGCAGCTTAACGGGGGCCGTCACAGATACGCAGTATTTT